This T cell receptor beta chain was retrieved from a study of T cell responses to AZD1222 COVID-19 vaccine. With respect to this clone: Its antigen remains unknown.

This CDR3 is built from 16 residues. Deletions cut 6 bases from V and 0 bases from J, with 18 bases between. Germline V gene sequence: CDR1 SGHRS, CDR2 YFSETQ. Repertoires were generated with immunoSEQ multiplex PCR, while TCRdb's copy carries only in-frame clones and drops some. The table records roughly 130,000 clones, 87% of them present only once. Study results and limitations: The donors showed a predominance of white British ancestry and of females, with possible underestimation of clonal diversity.

The chain joins TRBV5-1 to TRBJ1-1, with D perhaps matching TRBD1 (6 bases). Here the sequenced sample was peripheral blood, taken on day 0 of AZD1222 vaccination. The TCR sequence derives from an adult in good health. The CDR3 loop reads CASKEDRNLMNTEAFF. DNA for the CDR3: TGCGCCAGCAAAGAAGACAGGAACCTTATGAACACTGAAGCTTTCTTT.